Presented here are 17 T cell receptor beta chains from one specimen sequenced in a study of T-cell reconstitution after alpha-beta-depleted transplantation in children (dated by TCRdb to the mid-2010s). Library method: PCR. Sequencing took place on an Illumina HiSeq 2500. TCR libraries were prepared with molecular barcoding, using unique molecular identifiers to normalize TCRbeta repertoire quantification. TCRdb handled the public reads itself, with Q25 trimming in fastp and clone calling in MiXCR, and kept productive beta chains. Rows are unified per CDR3 protein, each entry keeping the most common DNA and genes. The sample table holds roughly 350,000 distinct CDR3 sequences, of which 10% to 13% were seen once. The top ten hold about 2.3% of the sample. Here the sequenced sample was PBMCs from the stem cell graft donor, taken from the stem cell graft. The receptors were sampled from a human donor who donated a stem cell graft to a child with acute lymphoblastic leukemia.

CDR3 amino acids: CASSEFSYEQYF. The CDR3 DNA reads as TGTGCCAGCAGTGAATTCTCCTACGAGCAGTACTTC. The chain couples TRBV25-1 to TRBJ2-7; D is unresolved. The V end was cut by 1 base, the J end by 0 bases, with 1 base between. The CDR3 sequence is 12 residues long. Germline CDR1 and CDR2: MGHDK and SYGVNS.

The rearrangement uses TRBV20-1 and TRBJ2-5, with 10 bases that match TRBD1. This CDR3 has 16 amino acids. The germline V gene has CDR1 DFQATT and CDR2 SNEGSKA (reference sequence). Trimming removed 1 base from V and 0 bases from J; junction bases left unmatched: 5. CDR3 coding DNA: TGCAGTGCTAGAGCCGGGGACAGGGGTTACCAAGAGACCCAGTACTTC. It encodes CSARAGDRGYQETQYF.

In its sample, this clonotype was seen a few times. In nucleotides, the CDR3 is TGTGCCAGCAGCGCCCCCCTAGCGGGAATTCGGACAGATACGCAGTATTTT. This encodes CASSAPLAGIRTDTQYF. The chain has TRBV12-3 or TRBV12-4 and TRBJ2-3, with 9 bases identical to TRBD2. The CDR3 consists of 17 residues. Unmatched junction bases numbered 13, after V lost 6 bases and J lost 3 bases.

As to this clonotype: Being one base from a much bigger clone, this may be a read error. The gene calls are TRBV7-2 and TRBJ2-7, with D possibly TRBD1 on 6 matching bases. Trimming shortened V by 6 bases and J by 6 bases, and 21 bases separated the two germline ends. CDR3 size: 15 residues. CDR1 and CDR2 (germline): SGHTA, FQGNSA. The CDR3 nucleotides read TGTGCCAGCAGATTACAGGGCGGTACTGGCGGCGAGCAGTACTTC. Translation: CASRLQGGTGGEQYF.

This clonotype showed up many times. The rearrangement joins TRBV4-2 to TRBJ1-2; D might be TRBD1 (6 bases). Trimming took off 1 base at V and 9 bases at J, with 12 bases between the two ends. Germline V CDR1 and CDR2: LGHNA, YNFKEQ. The CDR3 is made up of 13 amino acids. The CDR3 spells CASSQVGGDSYTF. The CDR3 bases are TGTGCCAGCAGCCAAGTGGGAGGGGACAGCTACACCTTC.

This clonotype was observed many times. The chain is built from TRBV20-1 and TRBJ2-7; 10 nucleotides match TRBD1. In germline, CDR1 is DFQATT, CDR2 SNEGSKA (reference sequence). This CDR3 region has 15 residues. Trimming at V came to 6 bases and at J to 0 bases, leaving 8 bases not matched to a gene. The CDR3: CSAARTGGNSYEQYF. Written as DNA, the CDR3 is TGCAGTGCGGCACGGACAGGGGGTAACTCCTACGAGCAGTACTTC.

There are a few counts of this clonotype. J is TRBJ1-2 and V is TRBV27, with D possibly being TRBD1 (6 bases). The V gene's germline CDR1 is MNHEY and CDR2 SMNVEV (reference sequence). This CDR3 has 14 residues. V lost 6 bases to trimming and J lost 1 base, with 12 bases between them. CDR3 sequence reads: CASSWGAGNYGYTF. CDR3 nucleotide sequence: TGTGCCAGCAGCTGGGGGGCGGGTAACTATGGCTACACCTTC.

This clonotype appeared a few times. The chain uses TRBV7-9 and TRBJ2-7, with D maybe TRBD2 (7 bases). V lost 8 bases, J lost 4 bases, and 24 bases lay in between. The CDR3 consists of 16 residues. Germline CDR1 reads SEHNR; CDR2 reads FQNEAQ (reference sequence). In DNA, the CDR3 is TGTGCCAGCGCCTCGGGCGGGGGACAAGGGTTTTACGAGCAGTACTTC. Translating gives CASASGGGQGFYEQYF. Variable domain in full (rest from reference TRBV7-9 and TRBJ2-7): DTGVSQNPRHKITKRGQNVTFRCDPISEHNRLYWYRQTLGQGPEFLTYFQNEAQLEKSRLLSDRFSAERPKGSFSTLEIQRTEQGDSAMYLCASASGGGQGFYEQYFGPGTRLTVT.

The rearrangement links TRBV3-1 to TRBJ2-1; 14 bases are shared with TRBD2. Unmatched junction bases numbered 12, after V lost 4 bases and J lost 1 base. Germline assignment: CDR1 LGHDT and CDR2 YNNKEL (reference sequence). The CDR3 runs 20 residues. CDR3 sequence (DNA): TGTGCCAGCAGCCGCTGGGGGACTGGGACTAGCGGGAGTTCCTACAATGAGCAGTTCTTC. Translating gives CASSRWGTGTSGSSYNEQFF.

V is TRBV7-2 and J is TRBJ2-3; 9 nucleotides align to TRBD2. CDR1 and CDR2 from the germline V gene are SGHTA and FQGNSA. V was pared by 7 bases and J by 3 bases, with 8 bases of the junction left unmatched. The CDR3 sequence is 15 residues long. CDR3 loop: CASTASGIATDTQYF. CDR3 nucleotides: TGTGCCAGCACAGCTAGCGGGATCGCAACAGATACGCAGTATTTT.

This clonotype was seen a few times. The chain is built from TRBV12-3 or TRBV12-4 and TRBJ2-5, with a weak D call TRBD2 (6 bases). This CDR3 has 13 amino acids. V dropped 2 bases and J dropped 5 bases, with 9 bases sitting between them. Here the CDR3 DNA reads TGTGCCAGCAGTTTACGGAGCGGGGAGACCCAGTACTTC. As protein: CASSLRSGETQYF.

The chain links TRBV20-1 to TRBJ2-7, with D possibly matching TRBD2 (6 bases). Germline V gene lookup returns CDR1 DFQATT and CDR2 SNEGSKA (reference sequence). V was clipped by 3 bases and J by 0 bases, with 12 bases between them. This CDR3 is built from 14 residues. The DNA for the CDR3 is TGCAGTGCTAGTAGGGACTGGGGCTCCTACGAGCAGTACTTC. Translated, it gives CSASRDWGSYEQYF.

The rearrangement links TRBV27 to TRBJ1-1, with D uncertain. This CDR3 is built from 13 residues. Germline V CDR1 and CDR2: MNHEY, SMNVEV (reference sequence). V lost 6 bases, J lost 3 bases, and 11 bases lay in between. The CDR3 bases are TGTGCCAGCAGCCCGGACGTCTACACTGAAGCTTTCTTT. Translation gives CASSPDVYTEAFF.

The chain couples TRBV15 to TRBJ2-1; TRBD2 aligns across 11 bases. The CDR3 extends over 20 amino acids. Germline V gene sequence: CDR1 LNHNV, CDR2 YYDKDF (reference sequence). J gave up 8 bases and V 2 bases, and 20 bases lay outside the gene matches. CDR3 in DNA: TGTGCCACCAGCAGAACCCCGGGACTAGCGGACGTTCAGCGGACGGATGAGCAGTTCTTC. Protein sequence: CATSRTPGLADVQRTDEQFF.

A note on this clonotype: An end of the junction differs from the germline gene, which may be a read error. The rearrangement joins TRBV20-1 to TRBJ2-5; D is possibly TRBD2 (7 bases). CDR3 length equals 14 residues. The germline V gene has CDR1 DFQATT and CDR2 SNEGSKA (reference sequence). In DNA, the CDR3 is TGCAGTGCTAGAGATGGGGGGGCCCAAGACACCCAGTACTTC. Residues: CSARDGGAQDTQYF.

This clonotype has ten or more counts. The gene calls are TRBV29-1 and TRBJ2-7; D uncertain. Germline V gene lookup returns CDR1 SQVTM and CDR2 ANQGSEA. The CDR3 totals 11 residues. V lost 1 base and J lost 3, with 4 bases in between. The CDR3 is CSVEGLYEQYF. In nucleotides, the CDR3 is TGCAGCGTTGAAGGCCTCTACGAGCAGTACTTC.

This clonotype was seen a few times. Its ends do not fully match the called genes, so a read error is possible. The chain couples TRBV7-7 to TRBJ2-1; 12 bases are shared with TRBD2. Germline V gene lookup returns CDR1 SSHAT and CDR2 FNYEAQ (reference sequence). The CDR3 has 17 residues. Here the CDR3 DNA reads TGTGCTAGCAGCCAGGGGGGTCTAGCGGGAGGGCCCAGTGAGCAGTTCTTC. It is translated as CASSQGGLAGGPSEQFF. Drawing the rest from reference TRBV7-7 and TRBJ2-1, the complete variable domain is GAGVSQSPRYKVTKRGQDVTLRCDPISSHATLYWYQQALGQGPEFLTYFNYEAQPDKSGLPSDRFSAERPEGSISTLTIQRTEQRDSAMYRCASSQGGLAGGPSEQFFGPGTRLTVL.